A single sample is the source of the 24 T cell receptor beta chains below, sequenced in a study of T cell changes during pregnancy in multiple sclerosis. The protocol was immunoSEQ multiplex PCR, while the TCRdb copy is restricted to in-frame clones and leaves out a portion. The sample holds tens of thousands of clones, around 90% seen once. Sequencing was performed on CD4+ T cells from peripheral blood mononuclear cells, taken in the third trimester of pregnancy. The receptors stem from a female donor with multiple sclerosis, enrolled in a pregnancy study.

The chain couples TRBV7-6 to TRBJ2-1, with 10 positions matching TRBD2. Trimming removed 5 bases from V and 5 bases from J; junction bases left unmatched: 12. The CDR3 has 17 residues. Per germline, CDR1 SGHVS and CDR2 FNYEAQ. CDR3 in amino acids: CASSRSPTSGINNEQFF. The CDR3, as DNA: TGTGCCAGCAGCCGGTCACCTACTAGCGGGATCAACAATGAGCAGTTCTTC.

The chain joins TRBV28 to TRBJ2-3; D not resolved. CDR3 length: 11 amino acids. The V gene lost 6 bases and the J gene lost 5 bases, with 6 bases spanning the gap. In germline, CDR1 is MDHEN, CDR2 SYDVKM. The CDR3 DNA reads as TGTGCCAGCAGCGTTCGAGATACGCAGTATTTT. Residues: CASSVRDTQYF.

The chain links TRBV29-1 to TRBJ1-2; unclear D gene. The CDR3 contains 11 residues. V lost 2 bases and J lost 8, with 9 bases in between. Germline loops: CDR1 SQVTM, CDR2 ANQGSEA. In nucleotides, the CDR3 is TGCAGCGTTGAATATTCGCGAGGCTACACCTTC. This sequence encodes CSVEYSRGYTF.

The sample holds one count of this clone. The chain carries TRBV5-6 and TRBJ2-7, with D possibly TRBD1 on 6 matching bases. V shed 4 bases and J shed 3 bases, with 17 bases lying between them. Germline loops: CDR1 SGHDT, CDR2 YYEEEE. CDR3 size: 15 residues. The CDR3 loop is CASSTGTGLGYEQYF. As DNA, the CDR3 is TGTGCCAGCAGCACTGGAACAGGGTTGGGCTACGAGCAGTACTTC.

The J gene is TRBJ1-1, the V gene TRBV19, with D hard to call. Looked up from germline, CDR1 is LNHDA and CDR2 is SQIVND (reference sequence). Trimming took off 3 bases at V and 1 base at J, with 9 bases between the two ends. The CDR3 spans 14 residues. For the CDR3, the DNA is TGTGCCAGTAGTATTCCTGGGCCGAACACTGAAGCTTTCTTT. Its translation: CASSIPGPNTEAFF.

The V call is TRBV27, the J call TRBJ1-2; D is possibly TRBD1 (5 bases). V lost 6 bases and J 4 bases, leaving 18 bases between the germline ends. The V gene's germline CDR1 is MNHEY and CDR2 SMNVEV (reference sequence). The CDR3 contains 15 residues. The CDR3 DNA reads as TGTGCCAGCAGCCGAAACCTTCAGGGCCTCTATGGCTACACCTTC. This translates into CASSRNLQGLYGYTF.

The V call is TRBV6-5, the J call TRBJ2-1; TRBD2 matches at 8 bases. In germline, CDR1 is MNHEY, CDR2 SVGAGI. The CDR3 covers 12 residues. V gave up 3 bases and J gave up 15 bases; unmatched junction bases: 7. The CDR3 DNA follows: TGTGCCAGCAGTTATTCGGGAGGGGATCCGTTCTTC. Translated: CASSYSGGDPFF.

A word on this clone: Other DNA sequences of this sample code for an identical CDR3. The V gene is TRBV6-6, the J gene TRBJ2-1; TRBD2 is a possible D gene (5 bases). Per the germline V gene, CDR1 is MNHNY and CDR2 is SVGAGI (reference sequence). CDR3 length: 16 amino acids. V was shortened by 5 bases and J by 1 base, with 15 bases between the two germline ends. The DNA of the CDR3 is TGTGCCAGCAGTCTCTTAGACTCGGGGTCCTACAATGAGCAGTTCTTC. Encoded protein: CASSLLDSGSYNEQFF.

The chain uses TRBV6-6 and TRBJ1-2; 7 bases are shared with TRBD1. The length of the CDR3 is 13 residues. Trimming cost V 5 bases and J 6 bases; bases outside gene matches: 6. Looked up from germline, CDR1 is MNHNY and CDR2 is SVGAGI (reference sequence). The chain's CDR3 is CASSNIQGNGYTF. For the CDR3, the DNA is TGTGCCAGCAGTAACATACAGGGGAATGGCTACACCTTC.

V and J are TRBV10-3 and TRBJ1-2, with D possibly being TRBD1 (6 bases). Germline V CDR1 and CDR2: ENHRY, SYGVKD. The CDR3 contains 14 residues. V gave up 2 bases and J gave up 8 bases, with 15 bases separating them. CDR3 sequence reads: CAISEAKQGAGYTF. The CDR3 nucleotides read TGTGCCATCAGTGAGGCGAAACAGGGCGCCGGCTACACCTTC.

This chain connects TRBV5-1 to TRBJ2-3; 14 bases match TRBD2. The CDR3 is made up of 19 amino acids. Germline assignment: CDR1 SGHRS and CDR2 YFSETQ. V shed 9 bases, J shed 2 bases, and the junction held 17 bases outside the gene matches. The CDR3 DNA follows: TGCGCCACCCGACAGGCAGGGACTAGCGGGAGAAAAGACACAGATACGCAGTATTTT. Encoded protein: CATRQAGTSGRKDTDTQYF.

CDR3 DNA: TGCGCCAGCAGCTTGGGGGACTCCACAGATACGCAGTATTTT. As protein: CASSLGDSTDTQYF. The chain recombines TRBV5-1 with TRBJ2-3; D possibly corresponds to TRBD2 (6 bases). V dropped 0 bases and J dropped 2 bases, with 7 bases sitting between them. Germline values: CDR1 SGHRS, CDR2 YFSETQ. The CDR3 extends over 14 amino acids.

The chain recombines TRBV27 with TRBJ2-7, with 8 bases that match TRBD2. The ends lost 2 bases at V and 2 bases at J; junction bases unmatched: 5. CDR1 is MNHEY and CDR2 is SMNVEV in the germline V gene (reference sequence). The CDR3 sequence is 15 residues long. This CDR3 reads CASSLEASGPYEQYF. The CDR3 DNA reads as TGTGCCAGCAGTTTAGAGGCTAGCGGGCCCTACGAGCAGTACTTC.

The V and J genes are TRBV5-1 and TRBJ1-1; 9 positions agree with TRBD1. CDR3 length: 16 amino acids. Germline assignment: CDR1 SGHRS and CDR2 YFSETQ. Trimming cost V 4 bases and J 0 bases; bases outside gene matches: 7. The CDR3 loop is CASSPGQGVLNTEAFF. CDR3 nucleotide sequence: TGCGCCAGCAGCCCGGGACAGGGCGTACTGAACACTGAAGCTTTCTTT. Drawing the rest from reference TRBV5-1 and TRBJ1-1, the complete variable domain is KAGVTQTPRYLIKTRGQQVTLSCSPISGHRSVSWYQQTPGQGLQFLFEYFSETQRNKGNFPGRFSGRQFSNSRSEMNVSTLELGDSALYLCASSPGQGVLNTEAFFGQGTRLTVV.

The chain is built from TRBV4-1 and TRBJ2-1; TRBD2 matches at 8 bases. There are 15 residues in the CDR3. Trimming took 4 bases from V and 9 from J; bases not matched to a gene: 11. In germline, CDR1 is MGHRA, CDR2 YSYEKL. In DNA form, the CDR3 reads TGCGCCAGCAGCCTGCTAGCGGGTATAGGTGGTGAGCAGTTCTTC. Translating it yields CASSLLAGIGGEQFF.

The V gene is TRBV19, the J gene TRBJ2-3, with 10 nucleotides matching TRBD2. The CDR3 extends over 16 amino acids. Germline V gene sequence: CDR1 LNHDA, CDR2 SQIVND (reference sequence). Germline trimming cut 3 bases from V and 0 bases from J; bases unmatched to any gene: 3. The CDR3 DNA follows: TGTGCCAGTAGTATGGCTAGCGGGAGTAGCACAGATACGCAGTATTTT. Encoded protein: CASSMASGSSTDTQYF.

The chain recombines TRBV11-2 with TRBJ1-1; D might be TRBD1 (5 bases). CDR1 and CDR2 from the germline V gene are SGHAT and FQNNGV. The CDR3 extends over 14 amino acids. V was pared by 3 bases and J by 1 base, with 9 bases between. In DNA, the CDR3 is TGTGCCAGCAGCTTTAGGGGAGGGAACACTGAAGCTTTCTTT. It yields the protein CASSFRGGNTEAFF.

This clone was detected once. The chain recombines TRBV19 with TRBJ1-1; 7 nucleotides match TRBD1. CDR1 LNHDA and CDR2 SQIVND come from the germline V gene (reference sequence). Trimming at V came to 6 bases and at J to 0 bases, leaving 4 bases not matched to a gene. This CDR3 comprises 14 residues. CDR3 protein: CASREGQMNTEAFF. The CDR3 DNA reads TGTGCCAGTAGGGAGGGACAGATGAACACTGAAGCTTTCTTT.

This chain uses TRBV11-3 with TRBJ2-3, with 7 bases matching TRBD1. The germline V gene encodes CDR1 SGHNT and CDR2 YENEEA. The CDR3 has 14 amino acids. V gave up 5 bases and J gave up 0 bases; unmatched junction bases: 2. CDR3 nucleotides: TGTGCCAGCAGCCCCAGGGGGAGCACAGATACGCAGTATTTT. It yields the protein CASSPRGSTDTQYF.

The V call is TRBV9, the J call TRBJ2-5; possible D gene TRBD1, 6 bases. V lost 0 bases to trimming and J lost 2 bases, with 8 bases between them. The CDR3 totals 14 residues. Germline assignment: CDR1 SGDLS and CDR2 YYNGEE. CDR3 protein: CASSVGQGQETQYF. CDR3 coding DNA: TGTGCCAGCAGCGTAGGTCAGGGGCAAGAGACCCAGTACTTC.

The chain is built from TRBV5-4 and TRBJ2-3, with 7 bases fitting TRBD2. CDR3 size: 16 residues. In germline, CDR1 is SGHNT, CDR2 YYREEE (reference sequence). Trimming cost V 4 bases and J 3 bases; bases outside gene matches: 11. CDR3 residues: CASSPPGPGGTDTQYF. CDR3 in DNA: TGTGCCAGCAGCCCCCCGGGGCCCGGGGGGACAGATACGCAGTATTTT.

V is TRBV7-9 and J is TRBJ2-4, with 7 bases lining up with TRBD2. The germline V gene encodes CDR1 SEHNR and CDR2 FQNEAQ (reference sequence). After removal of 0 bases from V and 3 bases from J, the junction contained 5 bases not matched to a gene. The CDR3 runs 16 residues. The DNA of the CDR3 is TGTGCCAGCAGCTTAGCGGGAGGGCCGGGCAAAAACATTCAGTACTTC. This translates into CASSLAGGPGKNIQYF.

The gene calls are TRBV5-1 and TRBJ2-7; 7 positions agree with TRBD2. Germline values: CDR1 SGHRS, CDR2 YFSETQ. Trimming cost V 2 bases and J 4 bases; bases outside gene matches: 3. The CDR3 is 13 residues long. The CDR3 spells CASSFREAYEQYF. CDR3 bases: TGCGCCAGCAGCTTCCGGGAGGCTTACGAGCAGTACTTC.

The chain uses TRBV29-1 and TRBJ1-2; the D is unclear. The CDR3 sequence is 14 residues long. V was trimmed by 4 bases and J by 0 bases, leaving 12 bases between them. Germline CDR1 is SQVTM and CDR2 is ANQGSEA. The CDR3 DNA follows: TGCAGCGTTGGTTACGGGGAACCTAACTATGGCTACACCTTC. As protein: CSVGYGEPNYGYTF.